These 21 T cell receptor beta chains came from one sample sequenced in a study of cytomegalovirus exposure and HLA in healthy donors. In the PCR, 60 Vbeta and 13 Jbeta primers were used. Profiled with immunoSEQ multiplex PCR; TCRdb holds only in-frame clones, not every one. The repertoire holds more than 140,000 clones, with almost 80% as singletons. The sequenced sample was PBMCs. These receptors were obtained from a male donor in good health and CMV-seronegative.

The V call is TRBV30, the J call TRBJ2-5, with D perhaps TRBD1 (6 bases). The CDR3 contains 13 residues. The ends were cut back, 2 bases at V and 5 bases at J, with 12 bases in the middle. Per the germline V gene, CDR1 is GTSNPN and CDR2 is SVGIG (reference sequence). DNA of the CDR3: TGTGCCTGGAGTAACAGGGTAGGGGAGACCCAGTACTTC. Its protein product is CAWSNRVGETQYF.

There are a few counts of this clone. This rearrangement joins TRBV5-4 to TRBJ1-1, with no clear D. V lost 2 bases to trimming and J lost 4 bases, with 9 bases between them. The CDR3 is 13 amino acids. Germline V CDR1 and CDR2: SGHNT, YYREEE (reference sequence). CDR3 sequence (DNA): TGTGCCAGCAGCTTTCAGGTTTCCACTGAAGCTTTCTTT. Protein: CASSFQVSTEAFF.

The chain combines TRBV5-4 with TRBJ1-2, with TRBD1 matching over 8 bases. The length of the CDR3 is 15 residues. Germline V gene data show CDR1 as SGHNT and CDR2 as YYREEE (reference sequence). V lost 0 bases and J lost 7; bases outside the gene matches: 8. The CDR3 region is CASSLVSGGAAGYTF. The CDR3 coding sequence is TGTGCCAGCAGCTTGGTTTCAGGGGGCGCGGCTGGCTACACCTTC.

CDR3 loop: CASSLAGPQETQYF. In nucleotides, the CDR3 is TGCGCCAGCAGCTTGGCAGGGCCCCAAGAGACCCAGTACTTC. This chain uses TRBV5-1 with TRBJ2-5, with a possible D match to TRBD1 (5 bases). The CDR3 totals 14 residues. Trimming cost V 0 bases and J 1 base, with 7 bases left between them. CDR1 and CDR2 (germline): SGHRS, YFSETQ.

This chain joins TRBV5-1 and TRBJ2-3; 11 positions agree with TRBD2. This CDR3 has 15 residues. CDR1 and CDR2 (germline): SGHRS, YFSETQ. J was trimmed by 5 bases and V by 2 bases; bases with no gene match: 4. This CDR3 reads CASSFSGGALDTQYF. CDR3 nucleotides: TGCGCCAGCAGCTTTAGCGGGGGGGCACTAGATACGCAGTATTTT. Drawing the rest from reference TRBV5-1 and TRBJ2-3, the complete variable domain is KAGVTQTPRYLIKTRGQQVTLSCSPISGHRSVSWYQQTPGQGLQFLFEYFSETQRNKGNFPGRFSGRQFSNSRSEMNVSTLELGDSALYLCASSFSGGALDTQYFGPGTRLTVL.

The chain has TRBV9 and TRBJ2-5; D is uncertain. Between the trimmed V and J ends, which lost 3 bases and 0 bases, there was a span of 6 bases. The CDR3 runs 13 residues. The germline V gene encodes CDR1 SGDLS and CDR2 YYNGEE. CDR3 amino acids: CASSDPYQETQYF. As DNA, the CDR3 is TGTGCCAGCAGCGATCCTTACCAAGAGACCCAGTACTTC.

In DNA, the CDR3 is TGTGCCTGGAGCTTCGCCGTTGCGACAGGGCCCCAGCATTTT. Protein: CAWSFAVATGPQHF. This chain links TRBV30 with TRBJ1-5, with TRBD1 as a possible D gene (6 bases). CDR1 GTSNPN and CDR2 SVGIG come from the germline V gene (reference sequence). This CDR3 contains 14 residues. Trimming cost V 3 bases and J 9 bases, with 18 bases left between them.

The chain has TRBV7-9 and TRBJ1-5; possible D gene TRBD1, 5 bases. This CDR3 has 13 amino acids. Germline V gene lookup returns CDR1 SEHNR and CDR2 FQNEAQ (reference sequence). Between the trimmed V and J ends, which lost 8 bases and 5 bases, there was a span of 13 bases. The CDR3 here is CASGPEGDQPQHF. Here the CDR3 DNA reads TGTGCCAGCGGCCCAGAAGGGGATCAGCCCCAGCATTTT.

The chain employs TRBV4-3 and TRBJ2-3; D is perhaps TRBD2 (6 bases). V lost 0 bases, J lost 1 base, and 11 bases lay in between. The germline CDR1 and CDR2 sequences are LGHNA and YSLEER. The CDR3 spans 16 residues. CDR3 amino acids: CASSQDRDSGTDTQYF. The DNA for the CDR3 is TGCGCCAGCAGCCAAGACCGGGACTCAGGCACAGATACGCAGTATTTT.

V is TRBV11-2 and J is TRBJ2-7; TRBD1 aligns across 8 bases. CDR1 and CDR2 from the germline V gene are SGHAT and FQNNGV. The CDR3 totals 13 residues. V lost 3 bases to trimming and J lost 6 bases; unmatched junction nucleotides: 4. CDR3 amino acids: CASSFDRGGEQYF. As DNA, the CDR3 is TGTGCCAGCAGCTTCGACAGGGGCGGCGAGCAGTACTTC.

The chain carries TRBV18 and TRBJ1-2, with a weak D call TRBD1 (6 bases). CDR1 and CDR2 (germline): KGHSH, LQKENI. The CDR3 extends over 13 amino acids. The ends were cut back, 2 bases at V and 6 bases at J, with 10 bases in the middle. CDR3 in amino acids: CASSPKGTHGYTF. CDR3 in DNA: TGTGCCAGCTCACCAAAAGGGACACATGGCTACACCTTC.

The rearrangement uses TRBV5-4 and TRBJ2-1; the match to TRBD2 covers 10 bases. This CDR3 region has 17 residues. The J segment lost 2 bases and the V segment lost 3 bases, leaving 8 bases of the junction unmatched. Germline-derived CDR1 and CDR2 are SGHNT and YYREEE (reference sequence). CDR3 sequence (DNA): TGTGCCAGCAGCTCCCCGAGCGGGAGGGGGGCCTACAATGAGCAGTTCTTC. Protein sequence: CASSSPSGRGAYNEQFF.

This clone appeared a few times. CDR3: CASSQRGQGGGTEAFF. In DNA form, the CDR3 reads TGTGCCAGCAGCCAGCGGGGGCAGGGGGGGGGCACTGAAGCTTTCTTT. The chain recombines TRBV9 with TRBJ1-1, with 7 bases matching TRBD1. V was pared by 4 bases and J by 4 bases, with 13 bases of the junction left unmatched. The germline V gene has CDR1 SGDLS and CDR2 YYNGEE. The CDR3 covers 16 residues.

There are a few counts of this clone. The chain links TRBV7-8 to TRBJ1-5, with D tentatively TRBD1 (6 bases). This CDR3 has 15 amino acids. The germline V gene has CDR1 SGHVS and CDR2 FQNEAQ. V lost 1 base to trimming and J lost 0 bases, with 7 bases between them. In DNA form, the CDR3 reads TGTGCCAGCAGCTTAGGGGACACTAGCAATCAGCCCCAGCATTTT. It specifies CASSLGDTSNQPQHF.

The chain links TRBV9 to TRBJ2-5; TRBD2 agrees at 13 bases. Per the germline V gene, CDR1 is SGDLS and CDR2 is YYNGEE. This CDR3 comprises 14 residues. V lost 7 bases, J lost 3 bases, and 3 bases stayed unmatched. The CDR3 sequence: CASGGTSGEETQYF. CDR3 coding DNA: TGTGCCAGCGGGGGGACTAGCGGGGAAGAGACCCAGTACTTC.

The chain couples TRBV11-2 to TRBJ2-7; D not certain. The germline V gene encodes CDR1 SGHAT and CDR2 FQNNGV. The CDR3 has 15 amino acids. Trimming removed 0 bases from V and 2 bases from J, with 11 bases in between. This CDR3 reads CASSLDQAPTYEQYF. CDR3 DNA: TGTGCCAGCAGCTTAGATCAGGCCCCTACCTACGAGCAGTACTTC.

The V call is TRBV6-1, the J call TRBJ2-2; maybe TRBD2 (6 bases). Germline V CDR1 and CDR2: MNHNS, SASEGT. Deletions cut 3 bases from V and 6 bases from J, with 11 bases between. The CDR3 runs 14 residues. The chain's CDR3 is CASSDWASAGELFF. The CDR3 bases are TGTGCCAGCAGTGACTGGGCTAGCGCCGGGGAGCTGTTTTTT.

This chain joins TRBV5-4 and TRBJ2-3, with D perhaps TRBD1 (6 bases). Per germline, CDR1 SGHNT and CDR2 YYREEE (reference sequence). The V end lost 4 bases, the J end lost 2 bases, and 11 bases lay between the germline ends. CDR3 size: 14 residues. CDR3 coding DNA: TGTGCCAGCAGCATAGGACAGACCACAGATACGCAGTATTTT. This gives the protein CASSIGQTTDTQYF.

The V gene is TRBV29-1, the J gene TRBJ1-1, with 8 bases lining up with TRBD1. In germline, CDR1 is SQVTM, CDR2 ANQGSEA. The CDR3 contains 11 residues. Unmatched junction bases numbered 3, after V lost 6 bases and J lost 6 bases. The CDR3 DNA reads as TGCAGCGTACAGGGGGACGCTGAAGCTTTCTTT. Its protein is CSVQGDAEAFF.

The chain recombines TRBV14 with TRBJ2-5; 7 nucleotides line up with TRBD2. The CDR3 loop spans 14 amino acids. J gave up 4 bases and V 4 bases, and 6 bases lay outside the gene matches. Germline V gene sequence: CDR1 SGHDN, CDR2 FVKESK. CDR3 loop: CASSPQTSLETQYF. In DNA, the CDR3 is TGTGCCAGCAGCCCCCAGACTAGCCTAGAGACCCAGTACTTC.

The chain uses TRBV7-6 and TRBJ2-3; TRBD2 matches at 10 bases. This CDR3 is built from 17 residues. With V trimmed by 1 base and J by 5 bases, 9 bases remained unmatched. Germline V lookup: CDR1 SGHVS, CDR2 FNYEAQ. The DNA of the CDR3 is TGTGCCAGCAGCTTAGAGCTAGCGGGGGAAAATGGAGATACGCAGTATTTT. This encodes CASSLELAGENGDTQYF.